The rows below give T cell receptor beta chains drawn from one sample of a study of blood T cell repertoires in COVID-19. Profiling relied on immunoSEQ multiplex PCR, and the TCRdb table lists in-frame clones only, not all of them. This sample carries about 230,000 clones, approximately 84% of them seen once, and the ten largest clones take roughly 11%. Sequences were obtained from peripheral blood. These receptors came from a man in his fifties or sixties with COVID-19, enrolled during active disease. Both conserved end residues are part of each CDR3. D genes are given only for firm matches. Rows may omit the clone size; those that give it use once, few, many or a size class.

J | D | V | size | length | DNA | CDR3
TRBJ1-5 | NA | TRBV24-1 | NA | 15 | TGTGCCACCAGTGATTCTGACAGATTCAATCAGCCCCAGCATTTT | CATSDSDRFNQPQHF
TRBJ1-5 | NA | TRBV10-3 | NA | 15 | TGTGCCATCAGTGAGGACAGGCAGAGGAAGCAGCCCCAGCATTTT | CAISEDRQRKQPQHF
TRBJ1-3 | NA | TRBV7-9 | NA | 14 | TGTGCCAGCAGCTCCCGGGGCTCTGGAAACACCATATATTTT | CASSSRGSGNTIYF
TRBJ2-2 | NA | TRBV7-2 | NA | 17 | TGTGCCAGCAGCTCGACCAGGGTCTCAGTCACATCCGGGGAGCTGTTTTTT | CASSSTRVSVTSGELFF
TRBJ1-2 | NA | TRBV19 | NA | 13 | TGTGCCAGTAGTATAGATCGCGTTGGTGGCTACACCTTC | CASSIDRVGGYTF
TRBJ1-2 | NA | TRBV6-1 | few | 15 | TGTGCCAGCAGTGAAGGGCGTGGAGCGAACTATGGCTACACCTTC | CASSEGRGANYGYTF
TRBJ2-5 | TRBD2 | TRBV15 | NA | 16 | TGTGCCACCAGGGATGGGGGACTAGCGGGGAAAGAGACCCAGTACTTC | CATRDGGLAGKETQYF
TRBJ2-6 | NA | TRBV6-4 | NA | 16 | TGTGCCAGCAGTGCGGCGGGGAACTCTGGGGCCAACGTCCTGACTTTC | CASSAAGNSGANVLTF
TRBJ2-7 | TRBD1 | TRBV2 | few | 13 | TGTGCCAGCAGCGAACAGGGGTTCAACGAGCAGTACTTC | CASSEQGFNEQYF
TRBJ2-3 | NA | TRBV6-4 | NA | 13 | TGTGCCAGCAGTGACTCGGAGCAGGGCAAGCAGTATTTT | CASSDSEQGKQYF
TRBJ2-7 | NA | TRBV30 | NA | 13 | TGTGCCTACGGAGGTAGCGGCTCCTACGAGCAGTACTTC | CAYGGSGSYEQYF
TRBJ2-5 | NA | TRBV5-1 | NA | 14 | TGCGCCAGCAGCGGGTCAGGGATCCAAGAGACCCAGTACTTC | CASSGSGIQETQYF
TRBJ1-4 | NA | TRBV5-1 | NA | 14 | TGCGCCAGCAGCTTGGACAGGACAAATGAAAAACTGTTTTTT | CASSLDRTNEKLFF
TRBJ1-2 | TRBD1 | TRBV7-2 | NA | 13 | TGTGCCAGTACAACAGGGGTGAACTATGGCTACACCTTC | CASTTGVNYGYTF
TRBJ1-1 | TRBD1 | TRBV29-1 | NA | 13 | TGCAGCGGATCGGGACAGCTCGGCACTGAAGCTTTCTTT | CSGSGQLGTEAFF
TRBJ2-1 | TRBD2 | TRBV29-1 | NA | 16 | TGCAGCGCGACACCGCGACTAGCGGGGACCTACAATGAGCAGTTCTTC | CSATPRLAGTYNEQFF
TRBJ2-7 | NA | TRBV3-1/TRBV3-2 | NA | 14 | TGTGCCAGCAGCCCTTCGACAGCTACCTACGAGCAGTACTTC | CASSPSTATYEQYF
TRBJ2-1 | TRBD1 | TRBV7-2 | NA | 15 | TGTGCCAGCAGCACGCCTTGGGACAGGGGCCGGGATCGGTTCTTC | CASSTPWDRGRDRFF
TRBJ2-1 | TRBD2 | TRBV3-1/TRBV3-2 | NA | 17 | TGTGCCAGCAGCCAAGATAGAACTAGCGGGTACTACAATGAGCAGTTCTTC | CASSQDRTSGYYNEQFF
TRBJ1-6 | NA | TRBV14 | few | 17 | TGTGCCAGCAGCGGATGGAGGGCTGACTCCTATAATTCACCCCTCCACTTT | CASSGWRADSYNSPLHF
TRBJ2-2 | NA | TRBV18 | few | 15 | TGTGCCACCGGCCGGGCAGGGTCAACCACCGGGGAGCTGTTTTTT | CATGRAGSTTGELFF
TRBJ2-1 | TRBD2 | TRBV27 | NA | 16 | TGTGCCAGCAGTTTATGGGGGACTAGTAACTACAATGAGCAGTTCTTC | CASSLWGTSNYNEQFF
TRBJ1-5 | NA | TRBV29-1 | NA | 13 | TGCAGCGTAAAGGACAGCCTCGAAGGGCCCCAGCATTTT | CSVKDSLEGPQHF
TRBJ1-6 | NA | TRBV7-9 | NA | 14 | TGTGCCAGCAGCTTATTGGCAGGCAATTCACCCCTCCACTTT | CASSLLAGNSPLHF
TRBJ2-7 | NA | TRBV6-5 | NA | 14 | TGTGCCAGCAGGTTAGCCCCCCCCTCCTACGAGCAGTACTTC | CASRLAPPSYEQYF
TRBJ2-2 | NA | TRBV12-3/TRBV12-4 | NA | 13 | TGTGCCAGCAGTCCCACTCGCACCGGGGAGCTGTTTTTT | CASSPTRTGELFF
TRBJ1-3 | NA | TRBV4-2 | NA | 20 | TGTGCCAGCAGCCAACAGGGGTTATCTGGGACCATGGGTAGTGGAAACACCATATATTTT | CASSQQGLSGTMGSGNTIYF
TRBJ2-7 | NA | TRBV11-1 | NA | 15 | TGTGCCAGCAGCTACGACAGTCCCCCATCCTACGAGCAGTACTTC | CASSYDSPPSYEQYF
TRBJ2-2 | NA | TRBV5-1 | NA | 15 | TGCGCCAGCAGCCCTGGACAGACAAACACCGGGGAGCTGTTTTTT | CASSPGQTNTGELFF
TRBJ2-1 | NA | TRBV7-2 | NA | 15 | TGTGCCAGCAGCCTAGCTCCGGGAGACTCCAATGAGCAGTTCTTC | CASSLAPGDSNEQFF
TRBJ1-2 | NA | TRBV2 | NA | 14 | TGTGCCAGCAGTGACGGTCTTGATAACTATGGCTACACCTTC | CASSDGLDNYGYTF
TRBJ2-5 | NA | TRBV5-1 | NA | 16 | TGCGCCAGCAGCTCCCGGGACACCCGATTCCAAGAGACCCAGTACTTC | CASSSRDTRFQETQYF
TRBJ1-6 | NA | TRBV11-2 | NA | 14 | TGTGCCAGCAGCTTAGTGCGGGGTAACTCACCCCTCCACTTT | CASSLVRGNSPLHF
TRBJ1-5 | NA | TRBV10-3 | NA | 16 | TGTGCCATCAGTGCGATGAGGGAATCAGGCAATCAGCCCCAGCATTTT | CAISAMRESGNQPQHF
TRBJ2-3 | TRBD2 | TRBV18 | NA | 17 | TGTGCCAGCTCACGCGTTCCGGGACTAGCGGGAGTAGATACGCAGTATTTT | CASSRVPGLAGVDTQYF
TRBJ1-2 | TRBD1 | TRBV29-1 | NA | 13 | TGCAGCGTTGGACAGGGTGAGAACTATGGCTACACCTTC | CSVGQGENYGYTF
TRBJ2-7 | NA | TRBV10-2 | NA | 13 | TGCGCCAGCAGACAGGACAGGGACTACGCGCAGTACTTC | CASRQDRDYAQYF